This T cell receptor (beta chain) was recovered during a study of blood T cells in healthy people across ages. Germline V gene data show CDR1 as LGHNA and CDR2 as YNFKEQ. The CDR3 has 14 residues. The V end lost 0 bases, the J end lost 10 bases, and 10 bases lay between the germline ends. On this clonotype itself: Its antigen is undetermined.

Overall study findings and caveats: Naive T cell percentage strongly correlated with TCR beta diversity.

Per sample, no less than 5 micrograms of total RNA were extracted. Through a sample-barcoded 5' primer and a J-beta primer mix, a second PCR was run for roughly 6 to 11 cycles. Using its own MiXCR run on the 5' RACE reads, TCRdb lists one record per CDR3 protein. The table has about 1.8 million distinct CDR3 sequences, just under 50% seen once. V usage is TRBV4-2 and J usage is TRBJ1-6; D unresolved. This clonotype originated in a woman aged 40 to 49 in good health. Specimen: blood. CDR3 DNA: TGTGCCAGCAGCCAAGACGGGTTTCGGTCACCCCTCCACTTT. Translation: CASSQDGFRSPLHF.